This T cell receptor beta chain was captured by sequencing in a study of blood T cell repertoires in COVID-19. Germline CDR1 SNHLY, CDR2 FYNNEI. The V end lost 7 bases, the J end lost 9 bases, and 22 bases lay between the germline ends. CDR3 size: 15 residues. Assay: immunoSEQ multiplex PCR; the TCRdb copy retains only in-frame clones and omits some. The table shows fewer than 110,000 clones, with more than 70% occurring only once. The chain combines TRBV2 with TRBJ2-1; maybe TRBD2 (6 bases). The sequenced material came from peripheral blood. The sequence was collected from a woman older than 75 in a cohort sampled during active COVID-19. The CDR3 nucleotides are TGTGCCAGCACCCAAGGTGGCGGGACTCGTGGTGAGCAGTTCTTC. Protein: CASTQGGGTRGEQFF. Supplemented by reference TRBV2 and TRBJ2-1, the full variable domain reads EPEVTQTPSHQVTQMGQEVILRCVPISNHLYFYWYRQILGQKVEFLVSFYNNEISEKSEIFDDQFSVERPDGSNFTLKIRSTKLEDSAMYFCASTQGGGTRGEQFFGPGTRLTVL.